The TCR beta chain described here comes from a study of post-analysis software for immune sequencing data. Study conclusions and caveats: Compared against controls, patients with multiple sclerosis displayed significantly lower normalized Chao1 diversity. Roughly five TRBV segments, including TRBV5-6, TRBV5-1 and TRBV20-1, were more frequent in patients than controls.

Germline V gives CDR1 MNHEY, CDR2 SMNVEV (reference sequence). The CDR3 extends over 17 amino acids. On this clonotype itself: What it binds is unknown.

Each TCR beta cDNA library carried unique molecular identifiers. TCRdb reprocessed the PCR reads via MiXCR and lists one record per CDR3 protein. The sample lists about 460,000 distinct CDR3 sequences, around 40% occurring once. The sample taken for sequencing was blood. The rearrangement joins TRBV27 to TRBJ2-1; TRBD1 agrees at 9 bases. The J call is in doubt because the DNA end fits TRBJ2-7 better. The clonotype was recovered from a girl aged 5-17 years with multiple sclerosis. DNA for the CDR3: TGTGCCAGCAGTTTTGGGGGACCGGGACAGGGTTACAATGAGCAGTACTTC. As protein: CASSFGGPGQGYNEQYF.